Presented here are 32 T cell receptor beta chains from one specimen sequenced in a study of blood T cells in healthy people across ages. The use of a sample-barcoded 5' primer and a J-beta primer mix characterized a second PCR of about 6 to 11 cycles. TCRdb re-analysed the 5' RACE reads in MiXCR, keeping a single row per CDR3 protein. The sample carries hundreds of thousands of distinct CDR3 sequences, approximately 49% recorded once. The sample taken for sequencing was blood. These receptors all come from a woman aged 60 to 75 in good health.

This chain links TRBV12-3 or TRBV12-4 with TRBJ1-5; D call uncertain. Trimming stripped 2 bases from V and 6 bases from J, with 14 bases between. The CDR3 runs to 15 residues. CDR3 residues: CASSLTDLGSQPQHF. Here the CDR3 DNA reads TGTGCCAGCAGTTTAACGGACTTGGGGAGTCAGCCCCAGCATTTT.

This clonotype was detected ten times or more. V and J are TRBV7-2 and TRBJ2-7, with unresolved D. Germline lookup yields CDR1 SGHTA and CDR2 FQGNSA. CDR3 length: 14 amino acids. Trimming cost V 1 base and J 3 bases, with 10 bases left between them. The CDR3 reads CASSLVFGDYEQYF. CDR3 coding DNA: TGTGCCAGCAGCTTAGTTTTCGGTGACTACGAGCAGTACTTC.

This clonotype was recorded at least ten times. This chain's CDR3 is CASSETGMKDTQYF. In nucleotides, the CDR3 is TGTGCCAGCAGTGAAACAGGGATGAAGGATACGCAGTATTTT. The chain carries TRBV2 and TRBJ2-3, with a weak D call TRBD1 (6 bases). The CDR3 is 14 residues long. CDR1 is SNHLY, CDR2 FYNNEI, per germline. V was clipped by 2 bases and J by 6 bases, with 12 bases between them.

The V call is TRBV5-1, the J call TRBJ1-1; D may be TRBD1 (6 bases). V dropped 3 bases and J dropped 1 base, with 10 bases sitting between them. Germline V gives CDR1 SGHRS, CDR2 YFSETQ. The CDR3 runs 14 residues. In DNA, the CDR3 is TGCGCCAGCAGCTGGGGACACAAGAACACTGAAGCTTTCTTT. Translating it yields CASSWGHKNTEAFF.

This rearrangement joins TRBV9 to TRBJ1-2, with D unresolved. This CDR3 spans 14 amino acids. V was trimmed by 4 bases and J by 0 bases, leaving 10 bases between them. Germline V gene sequence: CDR1 SGDLS, CDR2 YYNGEE. CDR3 nucleotide sequence: TGTGCCAGCAGCCCGACTGTAGCTAACTATGGCTACACCTTC. It encodes CASSPTVANYGYTF.

This clonotype was found once. The rearrangement uses TRBV20-1 and TRBJ2-7; D is uncertain. The germline V gene has CDR1 DFQATT and CDR2 SNEGSKA (reference sequence). The CDR3 loop spans 13 amino acids. Trimming stripped 1 base from V and 5 bases from J, with 12 bases between. Here the CDR3 reads CSARGQYSNEQYF. The DNA of the CDR3 is TGCAGTGCTAGAGGGCAGTACAGCAACGAGCAGTACTTC.

The gene calls are TRBV29-1 and TRBJ2-7; D remains unclear. The CDR3 runs to 12 residues. Trimming left V 1 base short and J 4 bases short, with 8 bases between. Germline V lookup: CDR1 SQVTM, CDR2 ANQGSEA. The CDR3 spells CSVEGVGYEQYF. The CDR3 DNA reads as TGCAGCGTTGAAGGGGTAGGGTACGAGCAGTACTTC.

The chain joins TRBV15 to TRBJ2-7, with TRBD1 matching over 7 bases. The V gene's germline CDR1 is LNHNV and CDR2 YYDKDF (reference sequence). Trimming cost V 1 base and J 6 bases; bases outside gene matches: 6. The CDR3 extends over 14 amino acids. The CDR3 sequence: CATSRAGTVPEQYF. The CDR3 bases are TGTGCCACCAGCAGAGCCGGGACAGTACCCGAGCAGTACTTC.

The gene calls are TRBV7-8 and TRBJ2-1, with 8 bases matching TRBD2. CDR1 SGHVS and CDR2 FQNEAQ come from the germline V gene. The CDR3 is 17 amino acids. V lost 5 bases and J lost 5; bases outside the gene matches: 14. CDR3 nucleotides: TGTGCCAGCAGCCCGCGAGTGGGACTAGGAATCCACAATGAGCAGTTCTTC. It codes for CASSPRVGLGIHNEQFF.

This clonotype showed up just once. At one end the junction does not follow the germline gene, possibly because of a read error. The CDR3 DNA sequence: TGCGCCAGCAGCTTGGCAGAGACAGGGAACTATGGCCACACCTTC. Residues: CASSLAETGNYGHTF. The chain couples TRBV5-1 to TRBJ1-2, with TRBD1 matching over 7 bases. The germline gives CDR1 SGHRS, CDR2 YFSETQ. This CDR3 comprises 15 residues.

This clonotype was recorded at least ten times. The J gene is TRBJ2-5, the V gene TRBV29-1; maybe TRBD2 (5 bases). Germline lookup yields CDR1 SQVTM and CDR2 ANQGSEA. The CDR3 extends over 12 amino acids. The V and J ends lost 4 bases and 5 bases respectively, with 11 bases between them. The CDR3 spells CSVAGIWETQYF. CDR3 DNA: TGCAGCGTTGCCGGGATTTGGGAGACCCAGTACTTC.

This clonotype appeared a single time. The chain uses TRBV20-1 and TRBJ1-1; possibly TRBD1 for D (6 bases). Germline V gives CDR1 DFQATT, CDR2 SNEGSKA (reference sequence). The CDR3 loop spans 13 amino acids. V lost 7 bases, J lost 4 bases, and 16 bases lay in between. CDR3 in DNA: TGCAGTGGATTTGGACAGTCCTCCACTGAAGCTTTCTTT. It encodes CSGFGQSSTEAFF.

V is TRBV27 and J is TRBJ2-5, with D possibly being TRBD2 (6 bases). CDR1 and CDR2 (germline): MNHEY, SMNVEV (reference sequence). The CDR3 is 15 amino acids. V lost 7 bases to trimming and J lost 4 bases, with 19 bases between them. The CDR3 nucleotides are TGTGCCAGCACCCGGTCGGGCGGGAACGGAGAGACCCAGTACTTC. It is translated as CASTRSGGNGETQYF.

Written as DNA, the CDR3 is TGTGCCAGCAACTCCTACTCCGGGACGAAGCAAGAGACCCAGTACTTC. Its protein is CASNSYSGTKQETQYF. The rearrangement joins TRBV7-2 to TRBJ2-5; the D call may be TRBD1 or TRBD2 (5 bases each). CDR1 SGHTA and CDR2 FQGNSA come from the germline V gene. Deletions cut 7 bases from V and 2 bases from J, with 20 bases between. The CDR3 consists of 16 residues.

The chain is built from TRBV7-2 and TRBJ1-5; 7 bases agree with TRBD1. The CDR3 extends over 15 amino acids. V lost 2 bases, J lost 7 bases, and 8 bases stayed unmatched. The germline CDR1 and CDR2 sequences are SGHTA and FQGNSA. The CDR3 DNA reads TGTGCCAGCAGCTTACGGAAGGGGGCCGGCCAGCCCCAGCATTTT. It codes for CASSLRKGAGQPQHF.

This clonotype was seen more than once but under ten times. The chain has TRBV7-2 and TRBJ2-5; 9 bases are shared with TRBD1. Germline CDR1 is SGHTA and CDR2 is FQGNSA. The CDR3 loop spans 15 amino acids. V dropped 5 bases and J dropped 2; count of bases not matched to a gene: 6. In DNA, the CDR3 is TGTGCCAGCAGCCACGGACAGGGGAGGCAAGAGACCCAGTACTTC. Translated: CASSHGQGRQETQYF. The variable domain in full, completed from reference TRBV7-2 and TRBJ2-5, reads GAGVSQSPSNKVTEKGKDVELRCDPISGHTALYWYRQSLGQGLEFLIYFQGNSAPDKSGLPSDRFSAERTGGSVSTLTIQRTQQEDSAVYLCASSHGQGRQETQYFGPGTRLLVL.

This clonotype was counted only a few times. The V gene is TRBV20-1, the J gene TRBJ2-5; D possibly uses TRBD1 or TRBD2 (5 bases each). The V end was cut by 6 bases, the J end by 11 bases, with 25 bases between. CDR1 DFQATT and CDR2 SNEGSKA come from the germline V gene (reference sequence). This CDR3 region has 14 residues. The CDR3 protein is CSAKVGEIRNEQYF. Here the CDR3 DNA reads TGCAGTGCCAAGGTGGGGGAGATTCGCAATGAGCAGTACTTC.

The rearrangement joins TRBV7-9 to TRBJ2-7, with 11 bases fitting TRBD2. Germline V gene data show CDR1 as SEHNR and CDR2 as FQNEAQ (reference sequence). The junction had 12 bases not matched to a gene; V was cut back by 5 bases and J by 0 bases. The CDR3 is made up of 18 amino acids. DNA for the CDR3: TGTGCCAGCAGCATGGGCGGGACTAGCGGTTTAAGCTCCTACGAGCAGTACTTC. Encoded protein: CASSMGGTSGLSSYEQYF. Based on the CDR3 plus reference TRBV7-9 and TRBJ2-7, the full variable domain is DTGVSQNPRHKITKRGQNVTFRCDPISEHNRLYWYRQTLGQGPEFLTYFQNEAQLEKSRLLSDRFSAERPKGSFSTLEIQRTEQGDSAMYLCASSMGGTSGLSSYEQYFGPGTRLTVT.

The V gene is TRBV27, the J gene TRBJ2-5; 8 bases map to TRBD2. The end of the DNA fits TRBJ2-7 better, so the J call may be wrong. The CDR3 loop spans 15 amino acids. Germline V gene sequence: CDR1 MNHEY, CDR2 SMNVEV (reference sequence). CDR3 amino acids: CASSLGGGSTYEQYF. CDR3 nucleotide sequence: TGTGCCAGCAGTTTAGGCGGGGGGTCTACCTACGAGCAGTACTTC.

V is TRBV20-1 and J is TRBJ2-7; a possible D gene is TRBD2 (5 bases). The CDR3 runs to 15 residues. CDR1 and CDR2 from the germline V gene are DFQATT and SNEGSKA (reference sequence). Trimming removed 3 bases at V and 0 bases at J, with 15 bases between. The CDR3 protein is CSARVNMAGSYEQYF. CDR3 in DNA: TGCAGTGCTAGGGTCAACATGGCGGGCTCCTACGAGCAGTACTTC.

This rearrangement joins TRBV4-3 to TRBJ2-3; a possible D gene is TRBD2 (5 bases). Germline-derived CDR1 and CDR2 are LGHNA and YSLEER. The V end was cut by 4 bases, the J end by 6 bases, with 17 bases between. The CDR3 has 15 amino acids. The chain's CDR3 is CASSPRLGGGDTQYF. CDR3 nucleotides: TGCGCCAGCAGCCCCCGACTGGGCGGCGGGGATACGCAGTATTTT.

Details on this clonotype: The CDR3 does not end in the conserved phenylalanine or tryptophan, so this is likely a read error. V usage is TRBV19 and J usage is TRBJ2-5; no clear D gene. This CDR3 spans 14 amino acids. Per the germline V gene, CDR1 is LNHDA and CDR2 is SQIVND (reference sequence). The germline V and J ends were trimmed by 9 bases and 5 bases, with 19 bases remaining between them. CDR3 protein: CASGVQAPGETQYY. CDR3 coding DNA: TGTGCCAGCGGCGTTCAGGCCCCCGGGGAGACCCAGTACTAC.

This clonotype has more than one count but fewer than ten. V gene TRBV29-1 combines with J gene TRBJ1-1; D is perhaps TRBD1 (6 bases). CDR1 and CDR2 (germline): SQVTM, ANQGSEA. The V and J ends lost 6 bases and 3 bases respectively, with 11 bases between them. This CDR3 region has 12 residues. CDR3 nucleotides: TGCAGCGTGGACAGATCCGACACTGAAGCTTTCTTT. Encoded protein: CSVDRSDTEAFF.

The chain joins TRBV29-1 to TRBJ2-7; weak D call: TRBD2 (6 bases). The DNA end favors TRBJ2-5, so the J call may be wrong. Germline V gene sequence: CDR1 SQVTM, CDR2 ANQGSEA. This CDR3 region has 13 residues. CDR3 sequence: CSAVLASVETQYF. CDR3 DNA: TGCAGCGCCGTCCTAGCGTCGGTGGAGACCCAGTACTTC.

The chain links TRBV11-2 to TRBJ1-2; no reliable D call. The CDR3 has 12 residues. Trimming pared 5 bases from V and 0 bases from J, leaving 4 bases between. Per germline, CDR1 SGHAT and CDR2 FQNNGV. The CDR3 loop reads CASSHTNYGYTF. CDR3 sequence (DNA): TGTGCCAGCAGCCATACTAACTATGGCTACACCTTC.

The V call is TRBV14, the J call TRBJ2-7, with TRBD1 identical over 8 bases. The J segment lost 12 bases and the V segment lost 2 bases, leaving 12 bases of the junction unmatched. Germline V lookup: CDR1 SGHDN, CDR2 FVKESK. The CDR3 length is 14 residues. CDR3 in amino acids: CASSQNYRGNEWYF. The DNA of the CDR3 is TGTGCCAGCAGCCAAAACTACAGGGGGAACGAGTGGTACTTC.

The chain couples TRBV7-2 to TRBJ2-7, with TRBD2 identical over 14 bases. CDR1 and CDR2 (germline): SGHTA, FQGNSA. CDR3 length: 16 residues. With V trimmed by 4 bases and J by 7 bases, 9 bases remained unmatched. Here the CDR3 reads CASSSQRLAGGGEQYF. DNA for the CDR3: TGTGCCAGCAGCTCCCAGCGACTAGCGGGAGGGGGAGAGCAGTACTTC. The full variable domain, completed using reference TRBV7-2 and TRBJ2-7, is GAGVSQSPSNKVTEKGKDVELRCDPISGHTALYWYRQSLGQGLEFLIYFQGNSAPDKSGLPSDRFSAERTGGSVSTLTIQRTQQEDSAVYLCASSSQRLAGGGEQYFGPGTRLTVT.

Comment on this clonotype: This may be a read error: a much more frequent sequence differs by one nucleotide. The chain couples TRBV6-5 to TRBJ2-1; TRBD2 matches at 8 bases. This CDR3 region has 15 residues. Germline V gene sequence: CDR1 MNHEY, CDR2 SVGAGI. The CDR3 loop reads CACSYGAGASNEQFF. DNA for the CDR3: TGTGCCTGCAGTTACGGAGCGGGAGCCTCCAATGAGCAGTTCTTC.

The V and J genes are TRBV20-1 and TRBJ1-1; no clear D. Germline assignment: CDR1 DFQATT and CDR2 SNEGSKA (reference sequence). The CDR3 extends over 13 amino acids. V lost 1 base, J lost 3 bases, and 9 bases lay in between. The CDR3 DNA is TGCAGTGCTAGAGCGGAGGCTGACACTGAAGCTTTCTTT. Protein: CSARAEADTEAFF.

The J gene is TRBJ2-5, the V gene TRBV3-1, with D possibly called TRBD1 or TRBD2 (5 bases each). Germline CDR1 LGHDT, CDR2 YNNKEL (reference sequence). The germline V and J ends were trimmed by 2 bases and 4 bases, with 17 bases remaining between them. This CDR3 is built from 16 residues. The CDR3 bases are TGTGCCAGCAGCCAAAAGGGGAACCCGAGGGGAGAGACCCAGTACTTC. Its protein is CASSQKGNPRGETQYF.

This sequence joins TRBV20-1 and TRBJ2-4, with 8 bases matching TRBD2. TRBJ2-7 explains the end of the DNA better; the J call may be wrong. The CDR3 covers 16 residues. Germline-derived CDR1 and CDR2 are DFQATT and SNEGSKA (reference sequence). The CDR3 protein is CSAESPGLASPYEQYF. The CDR3, as DNA: TGCAGTGCAGAAAGCCCCGGACTAGCATCCCCCTACGAGCAGTACTTC.

The V call is TRBV20-1, the J call TRBJ2-5; 10 nucleotides line up with TRBD1. The J call is in doubt because the DNA end fits TRBJ2-7 better. The CDR3 loop spans 13 amino acids. The germline gives CDR1 DFQATT, CDR2 SNEGSKA (reference sequence). The CDR3 bases are TGCAGTGCTCCTCGACAGGGGGCAGGCGAGCAGTACTTC. It yields the protein CSAPRQGAGEQYF.